This T cell receptor (beta chain) was captured by sequencing in a study of early T cells in non-severe SARS-CoV-2 infection. Study at large: The study sequenced bulk RNA from unsorted whole blood, with chains unpaired. Study outcomes and limitations: Private and CD4 specificities were missed by VDJdb matching, skewed to anti-spike CD8.

There are many counts of this clonotype. The antigen remains unidentified. As part of library construction, unique molecular identifiers were attached to individual cDNA molecules. Each CDR3 protein gets one entry after TCRdb re-called the 5' RACE reads with MiXCR. This sample carries approximately 77,000 distinct CDR3 sequences, approximately 12% of them seen once, and the ten largest clones take roughly 3.6%. V dropped 2 bases and J dropped 3; count of bases not matched to a gene: 5. Germline V CDR1 and CDR2: SNHLY, FYNNEI. The CDR3 has 15 residues. The sequenced sample was whole blood. The source of this sequence is an adult who was a healthcare worker with PCR-confirmed SARS-CoV-2 infection or an uninfected control (not recorded which). The V call is TRBV2, the J call TRBJ1-1; 8 nucleotides line up with TRBD1. The CDR3 nucleotides read TGTGCCAGCAGTGAACGACAGGGGATAGACACTGAAGCTTTCTTT. This sequence encodes CASSERQGIDTEAFF.